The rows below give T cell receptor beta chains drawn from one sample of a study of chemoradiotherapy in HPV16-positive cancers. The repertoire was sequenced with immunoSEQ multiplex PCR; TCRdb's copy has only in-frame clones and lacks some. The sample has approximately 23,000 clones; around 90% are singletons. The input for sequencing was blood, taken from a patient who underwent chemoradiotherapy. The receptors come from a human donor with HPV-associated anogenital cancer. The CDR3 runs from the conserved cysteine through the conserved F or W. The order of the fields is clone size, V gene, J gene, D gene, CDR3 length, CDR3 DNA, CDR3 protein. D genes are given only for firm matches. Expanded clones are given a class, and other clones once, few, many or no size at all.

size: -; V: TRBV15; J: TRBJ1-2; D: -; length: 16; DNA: TGTGCCACCAGCAGAGATAAGGCAGACTCTAACTATGGCTACACCTTC; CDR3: CATSRDKADSNYGYTF
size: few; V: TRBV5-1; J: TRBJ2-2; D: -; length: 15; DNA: TGCGCCAGCAGCTTTGGAGGGGCGTTCACCGGGGAGCTGTTTTTT; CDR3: CASSFGGAFTGELFF
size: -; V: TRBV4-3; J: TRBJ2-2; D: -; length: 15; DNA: TGCGCCAGCAGCCAAGTTCCGGGTAGCACCGGGGAGCTGTTTTTT; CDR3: CASSQVPGSTGELFF
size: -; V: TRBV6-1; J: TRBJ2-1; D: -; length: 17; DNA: TGTGCCAGCAGTGGCTACACACAGGGTCGCGGCTCGGGTGAGCAGTTCTTC; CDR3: CASSGYTQGRGSGEQFF
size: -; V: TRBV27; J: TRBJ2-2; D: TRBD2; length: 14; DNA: TGTGCCAGCAGCCCCGGGGGAGGGAGCGGGGAGCTGTTTTTT; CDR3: CASSPGGGSGELFF
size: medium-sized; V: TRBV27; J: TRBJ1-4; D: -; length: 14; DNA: TGTGCCAGCAGTCCGGACACTACTAATGAAAAACTGTTTTTT; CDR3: CASSPDTTNEKLFF
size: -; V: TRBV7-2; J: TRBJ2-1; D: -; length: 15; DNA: TGTGCCAGCAGCTCCAGTGAACGTTCCTACAATGAGCAGTTCTTC; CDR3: CASSSSERSYNEQFF
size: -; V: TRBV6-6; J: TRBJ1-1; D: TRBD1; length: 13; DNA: TGTGCCAGCAGGGGACAGGGGGGGACTGAAGCTTTCTTT; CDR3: CASRGQGGTEAFF
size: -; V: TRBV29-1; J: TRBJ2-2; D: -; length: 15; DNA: TGCAGCGTTGAAGCCCCCCACGGAAACACCGGGGAGCTGTTTTTT; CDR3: CSVEAPHGNTGELFF
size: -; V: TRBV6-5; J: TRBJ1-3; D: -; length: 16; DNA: TGTGCCAGCAGTTACGGGGACGGAAGCTCTGGAAACACCATATATTTT; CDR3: CASSYGDGSSGNTIYF
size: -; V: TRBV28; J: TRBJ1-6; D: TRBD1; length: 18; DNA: TGTGCCAGCAGTCAGGGGACAGCTAGTGGGTTCTATAATTCACCCCTCCACTTT; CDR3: CASSQGTASGFYNSPLHF
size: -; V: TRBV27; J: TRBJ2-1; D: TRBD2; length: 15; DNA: TGTGCCAGCAGTCCCGGGACTACTTCCTACAATGAGCAGTTCTTC; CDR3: CASSPGTTSYNEQFF
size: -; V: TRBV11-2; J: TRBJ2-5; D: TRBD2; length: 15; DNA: TGTGCCAGCAGCACGCGGGTTAGCGGGACGGAGACCCAGTACTTC; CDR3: CASSTRVSGTETQYF
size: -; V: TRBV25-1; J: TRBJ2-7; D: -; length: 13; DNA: TGTGCCAGCAGTTACGGGTATTCCAACGAGCAGTACTTC; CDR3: CASSYGYSNEQYF
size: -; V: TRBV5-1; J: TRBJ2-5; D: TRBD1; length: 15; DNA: TGCGCCAGCAGCTTGGAAGGGGGCGCACAAGAGACCCAGTACTTC; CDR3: CASSLEGGAQETQYF
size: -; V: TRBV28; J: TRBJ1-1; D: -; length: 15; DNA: TGTGCCAGCAGTTTAAGGACGGCCTCGAACACTGAAGCTTTCTTT; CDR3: CASSLRTASNTEAFF
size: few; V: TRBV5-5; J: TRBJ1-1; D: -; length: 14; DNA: TGTGCCAGCAGCTTGCAGGGTGGGAGCACTGAAGCTTTCTTT; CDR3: CASSLQGGSTEAFF